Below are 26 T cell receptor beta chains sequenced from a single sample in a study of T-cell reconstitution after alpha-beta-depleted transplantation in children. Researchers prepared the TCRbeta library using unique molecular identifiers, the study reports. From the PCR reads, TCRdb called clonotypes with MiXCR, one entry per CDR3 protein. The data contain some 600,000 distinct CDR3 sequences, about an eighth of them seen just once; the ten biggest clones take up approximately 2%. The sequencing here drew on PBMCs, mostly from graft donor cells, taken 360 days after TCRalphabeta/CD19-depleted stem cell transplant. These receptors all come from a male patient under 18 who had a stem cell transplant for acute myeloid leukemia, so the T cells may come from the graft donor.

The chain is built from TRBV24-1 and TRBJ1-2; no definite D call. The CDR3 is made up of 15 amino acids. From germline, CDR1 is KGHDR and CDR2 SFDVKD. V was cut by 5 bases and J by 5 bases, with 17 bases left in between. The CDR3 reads CATSGTQGLTYGYTF. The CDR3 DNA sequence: TGTGCCACCAGTGGGACCCAAGGGCTAACTTATGGCTACACCTTC.

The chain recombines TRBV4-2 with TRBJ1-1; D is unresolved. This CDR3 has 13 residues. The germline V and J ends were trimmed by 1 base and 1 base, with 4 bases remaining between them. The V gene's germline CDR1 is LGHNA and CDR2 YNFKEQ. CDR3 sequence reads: CASSQVQNTEAFF. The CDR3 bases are TGTGCCAGCAGCCAAGTTCAGAACACTGAAGCTTTCTTT.

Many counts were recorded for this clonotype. The CDR3: CSPGFKRPYEQYF. CDR3 nucleotide sequence: TGCAGTCCGGGATTTAAACGACCCTACGAGCAGTACTTC. This chain uses TRBV20-1 with TRBJ2-7; D may be TRBD2 (5 bases). There are 13 residues in the CDR3. Trimming left V 8 bases short and J 2 bases short, with 16 bases between. Germline V lookup: CDR1 DFQATT, CDR2 SNEGSKA (reference sequence).

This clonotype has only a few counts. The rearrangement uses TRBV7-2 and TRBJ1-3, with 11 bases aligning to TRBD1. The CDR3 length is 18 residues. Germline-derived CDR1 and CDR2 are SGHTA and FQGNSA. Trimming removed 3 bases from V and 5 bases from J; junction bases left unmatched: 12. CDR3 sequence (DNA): TGTGCCAGCAGCTTCTTTAGGGGGGGGACAGGGGGGAGAAACACCATATATTTT. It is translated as CASSFFRGGTGGRNTIYF.

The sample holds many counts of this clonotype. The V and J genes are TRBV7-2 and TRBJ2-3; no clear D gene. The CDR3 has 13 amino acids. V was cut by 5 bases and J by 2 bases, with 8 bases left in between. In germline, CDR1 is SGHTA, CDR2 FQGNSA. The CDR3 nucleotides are TGTGCCAGCAGCCCGGACCACACAGATACGCAGTATTTT. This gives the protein CASSPDHTDTQYF.

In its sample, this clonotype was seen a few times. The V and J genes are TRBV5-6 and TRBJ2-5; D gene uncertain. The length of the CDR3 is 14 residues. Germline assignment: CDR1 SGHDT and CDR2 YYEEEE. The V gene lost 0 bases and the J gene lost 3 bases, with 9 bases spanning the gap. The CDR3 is CASSLVWNKETQYF. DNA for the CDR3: TGTGCCAGCAGCTTGGTCTGGAATAAAGAGACCCAGTACTTC.

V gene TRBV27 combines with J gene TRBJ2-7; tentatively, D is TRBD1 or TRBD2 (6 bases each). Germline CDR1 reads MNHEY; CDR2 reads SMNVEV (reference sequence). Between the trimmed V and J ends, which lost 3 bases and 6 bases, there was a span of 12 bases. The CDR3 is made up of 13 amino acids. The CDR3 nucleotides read TGTGCCAGCAGTTTTAGGGGGGCAGGCGAGCAGTACTTC. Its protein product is CASSFRGAGEQYF.

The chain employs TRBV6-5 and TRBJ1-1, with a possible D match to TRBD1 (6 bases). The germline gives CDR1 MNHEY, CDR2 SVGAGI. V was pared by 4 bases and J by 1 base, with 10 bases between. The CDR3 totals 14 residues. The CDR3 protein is CASSSLQGNTEAFF. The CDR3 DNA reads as TGTGCCAGCAGTTCCCTACAGGGGAACACTGAAGCTTTCTTT.

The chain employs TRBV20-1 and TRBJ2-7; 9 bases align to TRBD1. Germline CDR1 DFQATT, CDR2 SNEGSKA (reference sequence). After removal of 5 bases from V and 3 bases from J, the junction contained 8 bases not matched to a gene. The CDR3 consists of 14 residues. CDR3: CSAPRTGVIYEQYF. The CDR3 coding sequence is TGCAGTGCTCCTCGGACAGGGGTAATCTACGAGCAGTACTTC.

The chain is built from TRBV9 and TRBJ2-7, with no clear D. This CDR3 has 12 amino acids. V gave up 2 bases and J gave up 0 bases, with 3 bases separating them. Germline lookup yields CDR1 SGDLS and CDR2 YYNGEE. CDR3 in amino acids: CASSVNSYEQYF. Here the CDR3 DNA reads TGTGCCAGCAGCGTGAACTCCTACGAGCAGTACTTC. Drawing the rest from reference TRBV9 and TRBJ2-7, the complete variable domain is DSGVTQTPKHLITATGQRVTLRCSPRSGDLSVYWYQQSLDQGLQFLIQYYNGEERAKGNILERFSAQQFPDLHSELNLSSLELGDSALYFCASSVNSYEQYFGPGTRLTVT.

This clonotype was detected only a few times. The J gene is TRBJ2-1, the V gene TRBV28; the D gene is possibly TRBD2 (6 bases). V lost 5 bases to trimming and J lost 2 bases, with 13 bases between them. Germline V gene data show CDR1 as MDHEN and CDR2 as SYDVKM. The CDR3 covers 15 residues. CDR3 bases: TGTGCCAGCAGTCCCCGGGCGGGGACCTACAATGAGCAGTTCTTC. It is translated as CASSPRAGTYNEQFF. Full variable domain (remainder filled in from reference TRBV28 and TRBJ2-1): DVKVTQSSRYLVKRTGEKVFLECVQDMDHENMFWYRQDPGLGLRLIYFSYDVKMKEKGDIPEGYSVSREKKERFSLILESASTNQTSMYLCASSPRAGTYNEQFFGPGTRLTVL.

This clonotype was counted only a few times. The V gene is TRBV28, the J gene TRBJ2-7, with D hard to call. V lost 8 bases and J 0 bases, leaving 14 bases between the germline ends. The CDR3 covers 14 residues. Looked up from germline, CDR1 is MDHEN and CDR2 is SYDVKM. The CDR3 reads CASRRSLGSYEQYF. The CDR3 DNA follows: TGTGCCAGCCGAAGGTCATTGGGCTCCTACGAGCAGTACTTC.

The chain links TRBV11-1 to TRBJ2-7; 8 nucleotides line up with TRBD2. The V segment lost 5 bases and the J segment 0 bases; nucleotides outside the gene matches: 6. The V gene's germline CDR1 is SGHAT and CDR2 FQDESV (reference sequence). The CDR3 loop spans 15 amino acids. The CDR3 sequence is CASSMGLVGSYEQYF. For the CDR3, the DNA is TGTGCCAGCAGCATGGGACTAGTGGGCTCCTACGAGCAGTACTTC.

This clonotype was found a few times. The CDR3 region is CASSVTLMNTEAFF. DNA of the CDR3: TGTGCCAGCAGTGTAACACTCATGAACACTGAAGCTTTCTTT. The genes are TRBV28 and TRBJ1-1; D gene ambiguous. This CDR3 has 14 residues. Germline V gives CDR1 MDHEN, CDR2 SYDVKM. Trimming removed 5 bases at V and 0 bases at J, with 10 bases between.

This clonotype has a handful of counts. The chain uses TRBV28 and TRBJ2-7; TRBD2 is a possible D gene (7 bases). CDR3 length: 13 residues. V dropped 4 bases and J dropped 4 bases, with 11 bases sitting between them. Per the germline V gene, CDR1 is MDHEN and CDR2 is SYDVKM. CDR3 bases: TGTGCCAGCAGTTCAGCGGGACAATACGAGCAGTACTTC. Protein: CASSSAGQYEQYF.

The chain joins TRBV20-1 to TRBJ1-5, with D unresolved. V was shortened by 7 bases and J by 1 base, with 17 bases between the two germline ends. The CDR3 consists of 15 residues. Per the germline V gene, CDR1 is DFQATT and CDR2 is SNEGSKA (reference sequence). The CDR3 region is CSVERPRISNQPQHF. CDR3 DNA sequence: TGCAGTGTTGAGCGTCCTAGGATCAGCAATCAGCCCCAGCATTTT.

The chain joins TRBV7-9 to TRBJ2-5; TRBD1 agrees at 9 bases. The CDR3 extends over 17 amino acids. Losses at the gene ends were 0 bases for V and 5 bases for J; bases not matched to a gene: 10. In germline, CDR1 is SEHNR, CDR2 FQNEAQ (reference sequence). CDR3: CASSLALTGGAAETQYF. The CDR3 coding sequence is TGTGCCAGCAGCTTAGCCCTAACAGGGGGCGCAGCGGAGACCCAGTACTTC.

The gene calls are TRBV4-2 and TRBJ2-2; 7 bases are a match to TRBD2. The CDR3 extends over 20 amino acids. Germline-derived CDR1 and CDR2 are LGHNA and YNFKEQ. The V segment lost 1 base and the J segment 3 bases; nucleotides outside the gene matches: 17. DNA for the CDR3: TGTGCCAGCAGCCAAGTCCACGGGGCGGGAGTTTTACGTTACACCGGGGAGCTGTTTTTT. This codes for CASSQVHGAGVLRYTGELFF.

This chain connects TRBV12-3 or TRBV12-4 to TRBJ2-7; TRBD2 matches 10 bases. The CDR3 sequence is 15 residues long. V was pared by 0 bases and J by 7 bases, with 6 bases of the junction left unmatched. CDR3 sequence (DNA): TGTGCCAGCAGTTTAGCGCTAGCGGGAGTGGGTGAGCAGTACTTC. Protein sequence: CASSLALAGVGEQYF.

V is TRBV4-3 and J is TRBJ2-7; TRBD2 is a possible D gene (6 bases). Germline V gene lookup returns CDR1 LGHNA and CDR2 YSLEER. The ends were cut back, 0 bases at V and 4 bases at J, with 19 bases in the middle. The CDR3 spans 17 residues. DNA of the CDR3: TGCGCCAGCAGCCAAGACCGAGGTAGCGGCCGATTGTACGAGCAGTACTTC. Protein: CASSQDRGSGRLYEQYF.

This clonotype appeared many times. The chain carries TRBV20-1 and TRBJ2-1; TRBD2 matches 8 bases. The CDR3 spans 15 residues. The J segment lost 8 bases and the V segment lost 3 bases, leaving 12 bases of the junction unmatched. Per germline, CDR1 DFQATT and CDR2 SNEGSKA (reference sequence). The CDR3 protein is CSASGGLAGAYEQFF. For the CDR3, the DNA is TGCAGTGCTAGCGGGGGGCTAGCGGGTGCCTATGAGCAGTTCTTC.

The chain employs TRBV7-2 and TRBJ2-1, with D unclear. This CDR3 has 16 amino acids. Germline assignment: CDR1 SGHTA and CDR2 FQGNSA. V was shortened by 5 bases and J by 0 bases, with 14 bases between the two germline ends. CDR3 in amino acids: CASSNIVSFSYNEQFF. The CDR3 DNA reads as TGTGCCAGCAGCAACATAGTTTCCTTCTCCTACAATGAGCAGTTCTTC.

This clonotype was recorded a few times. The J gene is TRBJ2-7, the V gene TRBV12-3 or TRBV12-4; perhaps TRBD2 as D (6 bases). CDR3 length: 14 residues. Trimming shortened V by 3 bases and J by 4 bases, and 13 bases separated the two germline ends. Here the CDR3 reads CASSLKRERYEQYF. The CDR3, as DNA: TGTGCCAGCAGTTTGAAACGGGAGAGGTACGAGCAGTACTTC.

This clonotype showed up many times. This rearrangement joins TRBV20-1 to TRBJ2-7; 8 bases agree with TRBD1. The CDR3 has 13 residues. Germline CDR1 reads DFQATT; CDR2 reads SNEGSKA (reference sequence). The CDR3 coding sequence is TGCAGCGCAAGGGACAGGCCCTCCTACGAGCAGTACTTC. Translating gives CSARDRPSYEQYF.

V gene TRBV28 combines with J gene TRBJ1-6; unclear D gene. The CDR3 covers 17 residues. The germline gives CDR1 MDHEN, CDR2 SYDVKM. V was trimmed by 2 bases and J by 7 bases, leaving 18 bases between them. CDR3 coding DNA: TGTGCCAGCAGTTTAATCCCCGGTAGCGCATCGAATTCACCCCTCCACTTT. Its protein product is CASSLIPGSASNSPLHF.

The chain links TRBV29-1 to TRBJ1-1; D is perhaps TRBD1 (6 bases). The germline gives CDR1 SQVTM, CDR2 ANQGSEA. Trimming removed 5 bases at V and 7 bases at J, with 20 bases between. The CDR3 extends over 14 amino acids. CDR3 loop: CSVNLRGPGGEAFF. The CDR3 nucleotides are TGCAGCGTTAACCTCAGGGGACCGGGGGGTGAAGCTTTCTTT.